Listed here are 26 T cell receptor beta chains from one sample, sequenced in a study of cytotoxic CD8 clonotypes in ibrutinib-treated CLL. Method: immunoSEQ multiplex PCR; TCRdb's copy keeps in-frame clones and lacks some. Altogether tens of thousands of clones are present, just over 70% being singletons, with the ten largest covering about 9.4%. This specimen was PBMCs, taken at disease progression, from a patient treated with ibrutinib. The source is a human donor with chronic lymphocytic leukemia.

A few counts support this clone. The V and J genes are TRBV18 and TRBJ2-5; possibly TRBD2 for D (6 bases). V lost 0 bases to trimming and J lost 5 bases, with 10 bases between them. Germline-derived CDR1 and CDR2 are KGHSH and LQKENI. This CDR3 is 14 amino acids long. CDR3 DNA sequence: TGTGCCAGCTCACCACCGGAGGGGTGGGAGACCCAGTACTTC. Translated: CASSPPEGWETQYF.

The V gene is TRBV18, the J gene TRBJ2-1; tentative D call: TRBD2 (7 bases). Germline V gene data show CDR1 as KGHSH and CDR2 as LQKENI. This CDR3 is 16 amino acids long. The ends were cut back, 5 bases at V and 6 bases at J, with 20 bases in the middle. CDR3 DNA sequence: TGTGCCAGCTCATCTCTCGGGGGGCTTGGGGTCAATGAGCAGTTCTTC. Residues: CASSSLGGLGVNEQFF. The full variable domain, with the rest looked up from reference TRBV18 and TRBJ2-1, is NAGVMQNPRHLVRRRGQEARLRCSPMKGHSHVYWYRQLPEEGLKFMVYLQKENIIDESGMPKERFSAEFPKEGPSILRIQQVVRGDSAAYFCASSSLGGLGVNEQFFGPGTRLTVL.

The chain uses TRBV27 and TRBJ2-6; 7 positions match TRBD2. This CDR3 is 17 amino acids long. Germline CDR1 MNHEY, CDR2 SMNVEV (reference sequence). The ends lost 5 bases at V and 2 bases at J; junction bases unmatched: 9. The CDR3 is CASSTRDYQPGANVLTF. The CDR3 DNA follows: TGTGCCAGCAGTACCCGGGACTACCAGCCTGGGGCCAACGTCCTGACTTTC.

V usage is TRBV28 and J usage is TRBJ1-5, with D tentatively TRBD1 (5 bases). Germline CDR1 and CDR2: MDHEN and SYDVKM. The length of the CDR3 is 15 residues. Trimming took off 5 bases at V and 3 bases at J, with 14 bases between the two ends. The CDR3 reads CASSDNLGTNQPQHF. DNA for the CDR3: TGTGCCAGCAGTGACAATCTGGGGACCAATCAGCCCCAGCATTTT.

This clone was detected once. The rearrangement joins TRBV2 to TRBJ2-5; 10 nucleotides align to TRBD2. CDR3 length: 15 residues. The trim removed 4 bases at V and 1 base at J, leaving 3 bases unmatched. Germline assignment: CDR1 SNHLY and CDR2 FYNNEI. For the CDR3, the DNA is TGTGCCAGCAGTGTAAGCGGGGGGGCCCAAGAGACCCAGTACTTC. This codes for CASSVSGGAQETQYF. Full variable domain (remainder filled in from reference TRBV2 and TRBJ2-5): EPEVTQTPSHQVTQMGQEVILRCVPISNHLYFYWYRQILGQKVEFLVSFYNNEISEKSEIFDDQFSVERPDGSNFTLKIRSTKLEDSAMYFCASSVSGGAQETQYFGPGTRLLVL.

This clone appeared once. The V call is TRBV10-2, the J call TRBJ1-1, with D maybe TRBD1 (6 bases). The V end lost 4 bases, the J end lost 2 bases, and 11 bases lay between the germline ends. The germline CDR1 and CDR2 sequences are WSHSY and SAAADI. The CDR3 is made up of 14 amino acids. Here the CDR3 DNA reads TGCGCCAGCAGTGTGGACAGAAGTAACACTGAAGCTTTCTTT. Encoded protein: CASSVDRSNTEAFF.

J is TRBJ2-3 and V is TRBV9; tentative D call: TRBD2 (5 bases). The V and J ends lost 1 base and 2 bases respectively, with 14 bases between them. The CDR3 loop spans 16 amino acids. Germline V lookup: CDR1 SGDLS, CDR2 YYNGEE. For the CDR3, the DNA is TGTGCCAGCAGCGTACGGGCGGGTGACACCACAGATACGCAGTATTTT. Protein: CASSVRAGDTTDTQYF.

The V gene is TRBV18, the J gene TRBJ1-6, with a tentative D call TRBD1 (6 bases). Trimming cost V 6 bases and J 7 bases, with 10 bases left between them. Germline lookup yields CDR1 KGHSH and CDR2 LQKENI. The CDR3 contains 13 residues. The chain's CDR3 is CASSPDRNSPLHF. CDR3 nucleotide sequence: TGTGCCAGCTCTCCGGACAGAAATTCACCCCTCCACTTT. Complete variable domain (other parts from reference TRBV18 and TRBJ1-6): NAGVMQNPRHLVRRRGQEARLRCSPMKGHSHVYWYRQLPEEGLKFMVYLQKENIIDESGMPKERFSAEFPKEGPSILRIQQVVRGDSAAYFCASSPDRNSPLHFGNGTRLTVT.

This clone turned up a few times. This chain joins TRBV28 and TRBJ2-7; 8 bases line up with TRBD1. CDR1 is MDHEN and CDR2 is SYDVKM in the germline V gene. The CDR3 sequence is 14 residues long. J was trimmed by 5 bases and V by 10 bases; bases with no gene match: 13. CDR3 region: CATTGGTGDNEQYF. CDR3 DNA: TGTGCCACCACCGGAGGGACAGGCGACAACGAGCAGTACTTC.

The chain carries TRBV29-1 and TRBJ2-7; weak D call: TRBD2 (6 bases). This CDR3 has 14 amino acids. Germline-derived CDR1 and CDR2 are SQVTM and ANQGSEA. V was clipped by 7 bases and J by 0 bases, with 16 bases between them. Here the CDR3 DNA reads TGCAGCGCCCGTGGGAGGATTAACTCCTACGAGCAGTACTTC. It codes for CSARGRINSYEQYF.

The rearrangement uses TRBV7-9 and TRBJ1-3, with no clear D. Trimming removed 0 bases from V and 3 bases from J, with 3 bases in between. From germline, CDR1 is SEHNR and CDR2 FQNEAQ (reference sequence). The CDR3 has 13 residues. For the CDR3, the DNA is TGTGCCAGCAGCTTAGCCCGTGGAAACACCATATATTTT. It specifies CASSLARGNTIYF. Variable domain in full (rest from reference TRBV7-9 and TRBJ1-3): DTGVSQNPRHKITKRGQNVTFRCDPISEHNRLYWYRQTLGQGPEFLTYFQNEAQLEKSRLLSDRFSAERPKGSFSTLEIQRTEQGDSAMYLCASSLARGNTIYFGEGSWLTVV.

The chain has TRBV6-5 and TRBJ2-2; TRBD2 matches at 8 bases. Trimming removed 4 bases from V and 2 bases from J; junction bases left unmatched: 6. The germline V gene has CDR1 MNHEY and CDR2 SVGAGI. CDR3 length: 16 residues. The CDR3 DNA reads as TGTGCCAGCAGTTCACGGACTAGCCCCAACACCGGGGAGCTGTTTTTT. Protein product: CASSSRTSPNTGELFF.

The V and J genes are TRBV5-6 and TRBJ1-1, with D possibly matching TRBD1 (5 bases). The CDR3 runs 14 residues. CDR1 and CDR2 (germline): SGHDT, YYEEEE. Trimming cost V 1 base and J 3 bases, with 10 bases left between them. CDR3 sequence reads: CASSLRGGYTEAFF. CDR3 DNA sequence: TGTGCCAGCAGCTTGCGGGGGGGTTACACTGAAGCTTTCTTT.

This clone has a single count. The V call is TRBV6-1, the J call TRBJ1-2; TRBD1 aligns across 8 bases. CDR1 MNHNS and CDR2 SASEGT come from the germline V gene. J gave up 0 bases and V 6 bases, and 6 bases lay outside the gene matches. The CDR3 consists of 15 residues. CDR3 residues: CASRQGEAANYGYTF. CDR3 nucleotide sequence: TGTGCCAGCAGACAGGGGGAGGCTGCTAACTATGGCTACACCTTC.

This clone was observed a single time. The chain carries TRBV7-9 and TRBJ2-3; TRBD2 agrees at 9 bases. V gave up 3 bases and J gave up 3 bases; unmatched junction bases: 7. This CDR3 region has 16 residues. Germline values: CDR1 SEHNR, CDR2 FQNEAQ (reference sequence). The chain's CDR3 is CASSLSGLATTDTQYF. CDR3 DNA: TGTGCCAGCAGCTTGTCCGGACTAGCGACAACAGATACGCAGTATTTT.

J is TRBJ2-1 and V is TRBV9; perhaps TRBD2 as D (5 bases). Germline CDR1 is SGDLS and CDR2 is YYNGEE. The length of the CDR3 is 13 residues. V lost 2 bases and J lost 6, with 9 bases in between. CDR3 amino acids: CASSVAGPNEQFF. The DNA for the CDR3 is TGTGCCAGCAGCGTCGCGGGCCCCAATGAGCAGTTCTTC.

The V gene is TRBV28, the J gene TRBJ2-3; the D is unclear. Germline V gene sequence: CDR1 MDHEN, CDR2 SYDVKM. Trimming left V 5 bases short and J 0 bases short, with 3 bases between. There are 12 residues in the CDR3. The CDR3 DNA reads TGTGCCAGCAGTGCAAGCACAGATACGCAGTATTTT. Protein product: CASSASTDTQYF. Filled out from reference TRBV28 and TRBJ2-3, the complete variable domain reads DVKVTQSSRYLVKRTGEKVFLECVQDMDHENMFWYRQDPGLGLRLIYFSYDVKMKEKGDIPEGYSVSREKKERFSLILESASTNQTSMYLCASSASTDTQYFGPGTRLTVL.

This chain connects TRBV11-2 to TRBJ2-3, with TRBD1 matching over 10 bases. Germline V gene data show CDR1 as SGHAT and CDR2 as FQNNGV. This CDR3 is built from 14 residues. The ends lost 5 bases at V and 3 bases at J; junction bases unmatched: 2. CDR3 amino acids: CASSRQGATDTQYF. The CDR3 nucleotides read TGTGCCAGCAGCCGACAGGGGGCAACAGATACGCAGTATTTT.

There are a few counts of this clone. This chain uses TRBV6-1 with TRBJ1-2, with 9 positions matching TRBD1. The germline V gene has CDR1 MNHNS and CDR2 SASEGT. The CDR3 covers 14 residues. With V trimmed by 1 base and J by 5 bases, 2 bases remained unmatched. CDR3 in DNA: TGTGCCAGCAGTGAAGTCGGGACAGGGTATGGCTACACCTTC. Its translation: CASSEVGTGYGYTF.

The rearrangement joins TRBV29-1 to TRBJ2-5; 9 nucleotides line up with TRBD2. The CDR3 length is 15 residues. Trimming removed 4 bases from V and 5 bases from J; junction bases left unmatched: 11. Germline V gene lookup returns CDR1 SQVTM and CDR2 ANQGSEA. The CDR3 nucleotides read TGCAGCGTTGCCGGGGGGCGGGAGGGCCTGGAGACCCAGTACTTC. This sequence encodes CSVAGGREGLETQYF.

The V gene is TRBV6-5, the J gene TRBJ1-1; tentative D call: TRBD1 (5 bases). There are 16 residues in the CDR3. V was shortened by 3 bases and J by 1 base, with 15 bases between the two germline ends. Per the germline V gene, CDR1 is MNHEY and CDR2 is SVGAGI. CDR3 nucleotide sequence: TGTGCCAGCAGTTATGAGTCGAGTGGGGCGAACACTGAAGCTTTCTTT. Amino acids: CASSYESSGANTEAFF.

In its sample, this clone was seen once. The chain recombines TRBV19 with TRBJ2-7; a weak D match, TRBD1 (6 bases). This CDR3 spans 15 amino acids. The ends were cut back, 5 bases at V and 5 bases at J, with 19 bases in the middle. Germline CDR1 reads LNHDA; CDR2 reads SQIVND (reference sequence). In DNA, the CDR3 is TGTGCCAGTAGTGTAAGACAGGACATCCGGGACGAGCAGTACTTC. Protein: CASSVRQDIRDEQYF.

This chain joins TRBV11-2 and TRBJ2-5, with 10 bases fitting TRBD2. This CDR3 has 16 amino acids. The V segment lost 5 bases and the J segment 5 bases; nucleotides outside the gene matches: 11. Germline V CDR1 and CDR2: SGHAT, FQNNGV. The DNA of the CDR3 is TGTGCCAGCAGCCGACTCCTAGCGGGAGTGAAGGAGACCCAGTACTTC. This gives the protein CASSRLLAGVKETQYF.

CDR3 sequence (DNA): TGTGCCATCAGGGAGGACAGGGGATATGGCTACACCTTC. Protein: CAIREDRGYGYTF. The J gene is TRBJ1-2, the V gene TRBV10-3, with TRBD1 matching 9 bases. The trim removed 6 bases at V and 5 bases at J, leaving 4 bases unmatched. This CDR3 has 13 amino acids. Germline V gene data show CDR1 as ENHRY and CDR2 as SYGVKD.

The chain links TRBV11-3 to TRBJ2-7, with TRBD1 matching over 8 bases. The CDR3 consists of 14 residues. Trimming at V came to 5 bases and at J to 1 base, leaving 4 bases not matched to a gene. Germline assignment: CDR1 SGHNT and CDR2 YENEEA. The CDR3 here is CASSTGTGSYEQYF. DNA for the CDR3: TGTGCCAGCAGCACCGGGACAGGATCCTACGAGCAGTACTTC.

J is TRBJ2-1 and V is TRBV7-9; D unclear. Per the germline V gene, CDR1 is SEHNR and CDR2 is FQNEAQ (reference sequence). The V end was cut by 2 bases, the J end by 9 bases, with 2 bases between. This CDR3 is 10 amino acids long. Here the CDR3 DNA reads TGTGCCAGCAGCTTAAGTGAGCAGTTCTTC. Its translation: CASSLSEQFF.